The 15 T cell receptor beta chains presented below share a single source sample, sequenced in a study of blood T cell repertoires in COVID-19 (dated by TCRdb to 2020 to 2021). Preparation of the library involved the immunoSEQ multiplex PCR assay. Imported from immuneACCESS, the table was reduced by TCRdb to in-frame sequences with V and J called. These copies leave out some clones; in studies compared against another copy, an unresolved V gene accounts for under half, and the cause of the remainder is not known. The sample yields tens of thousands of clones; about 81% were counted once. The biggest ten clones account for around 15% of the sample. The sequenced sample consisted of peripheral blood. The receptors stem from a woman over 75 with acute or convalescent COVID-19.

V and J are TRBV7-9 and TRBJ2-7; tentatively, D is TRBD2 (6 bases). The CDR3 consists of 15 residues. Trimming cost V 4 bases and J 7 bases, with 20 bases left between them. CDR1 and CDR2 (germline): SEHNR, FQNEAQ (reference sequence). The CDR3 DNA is TGTGCCAGCAGCTCAGCCGGAGGGTCCAGCAGGGAGCAGTACTTC. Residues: CASSSAGGSSREQYF.

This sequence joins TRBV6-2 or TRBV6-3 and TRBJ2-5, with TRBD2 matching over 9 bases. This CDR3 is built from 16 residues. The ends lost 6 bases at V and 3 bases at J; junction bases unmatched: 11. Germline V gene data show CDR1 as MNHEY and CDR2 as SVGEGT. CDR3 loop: CASSPLGGGGKETQYF. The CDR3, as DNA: TGTGCCAGCAGCCCGCTGGGCGGGGGGGGAAAAGAGACCCAGTACTTC.

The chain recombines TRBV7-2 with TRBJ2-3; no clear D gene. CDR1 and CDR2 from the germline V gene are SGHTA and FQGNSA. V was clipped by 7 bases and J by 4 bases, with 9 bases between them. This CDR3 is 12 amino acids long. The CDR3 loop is CASTISPDTQYF. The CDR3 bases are TGTGCCAGCACCATTAGTCCAGATACGCAGTATTTT.

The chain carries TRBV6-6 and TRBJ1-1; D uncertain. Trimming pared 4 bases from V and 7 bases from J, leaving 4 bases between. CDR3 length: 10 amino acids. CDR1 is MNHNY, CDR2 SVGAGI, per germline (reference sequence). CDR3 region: CASSSLEAFF. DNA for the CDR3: TGTGCCAGCAGTTCCCTTGAAGCTTTCTTT.

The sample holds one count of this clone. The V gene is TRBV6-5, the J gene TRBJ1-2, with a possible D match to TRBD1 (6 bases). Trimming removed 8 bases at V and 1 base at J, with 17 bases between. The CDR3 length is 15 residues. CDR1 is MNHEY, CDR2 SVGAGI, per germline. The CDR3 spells CASRQVLNFNYGYTF. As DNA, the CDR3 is TGTGCCAGCCGACAGGTGCTGAATTTTAACTATGGCTACACCTTC.

The CDR3: CASSARQGIYEQYF. CDR3 coding DNA: TGTGCCAGCAGCGCACGACAGGGAATCTACGAGCAGTACTTC. The J gene is TRBJ2-7, the V gene TRBV6-5; 7 bases align to TRBD1. V lost 6 bases, J lost 3 bases, and 8 bases stayed unmatched. The CDR3 has 14 amino acids. Germline V gives CDR1 MNHEY, CDR2 SVGAGI.

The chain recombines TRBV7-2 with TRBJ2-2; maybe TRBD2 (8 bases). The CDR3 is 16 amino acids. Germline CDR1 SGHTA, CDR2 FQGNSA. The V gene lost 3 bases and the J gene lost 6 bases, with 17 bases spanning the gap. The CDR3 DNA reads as TGTGCCAGCAGCTTTTTAGCGGGACAGCTTCCCGGGGAGCTGTTTTTT. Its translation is CASSFLAGQLPGELFF.

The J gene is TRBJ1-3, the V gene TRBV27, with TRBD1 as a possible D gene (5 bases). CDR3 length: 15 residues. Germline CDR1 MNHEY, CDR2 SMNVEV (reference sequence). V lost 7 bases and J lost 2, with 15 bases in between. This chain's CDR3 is CASNEGVTPGNTIYF. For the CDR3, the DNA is TGTGCCAGCAATGAAGGGGTCACTCCTGGAAACACCATATATTTT.

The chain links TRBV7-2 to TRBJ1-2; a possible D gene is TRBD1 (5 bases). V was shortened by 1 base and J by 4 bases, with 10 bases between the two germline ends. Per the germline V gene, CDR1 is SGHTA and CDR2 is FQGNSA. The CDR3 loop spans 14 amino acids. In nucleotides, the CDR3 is TGTGCCAGCAGCTTAGGGGGACTGACCTATGGCTACACCTTC. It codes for CASSLGGLTYGYTF.

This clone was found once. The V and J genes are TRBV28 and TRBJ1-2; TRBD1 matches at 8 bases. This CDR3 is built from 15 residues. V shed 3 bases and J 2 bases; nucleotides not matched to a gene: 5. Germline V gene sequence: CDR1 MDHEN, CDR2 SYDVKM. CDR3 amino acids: CASSLGWTGNYGYTF. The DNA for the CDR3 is TGTGCCAGCAGTTTGGGATGGACAGGGAACTATGGCTACACCTTC.

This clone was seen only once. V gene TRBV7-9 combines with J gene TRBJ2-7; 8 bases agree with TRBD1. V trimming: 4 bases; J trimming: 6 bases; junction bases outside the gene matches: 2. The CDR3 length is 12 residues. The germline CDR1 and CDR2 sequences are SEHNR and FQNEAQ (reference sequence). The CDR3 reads CASSSTGGEQYF. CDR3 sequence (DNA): TGTGCCAGCAGCTCAACAGGGGGCGAGCAGTACTTC.

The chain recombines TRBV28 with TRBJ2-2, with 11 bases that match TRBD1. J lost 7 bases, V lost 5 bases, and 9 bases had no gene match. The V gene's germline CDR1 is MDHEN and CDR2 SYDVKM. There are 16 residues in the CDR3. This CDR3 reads CASSLGQGDGGGELFF. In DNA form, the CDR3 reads TGTGCCAGCAGTCTGGGACAGGGGGACGGTGGCGGGGAGCTGTTTTTT.

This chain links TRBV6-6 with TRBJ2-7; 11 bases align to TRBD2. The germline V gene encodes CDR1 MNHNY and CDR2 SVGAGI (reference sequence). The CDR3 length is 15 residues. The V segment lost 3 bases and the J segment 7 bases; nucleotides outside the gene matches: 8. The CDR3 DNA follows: TGTGCCAGCAGTTATAGCGGGAGGGACCGACGGGAGCAGTACTTC. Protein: CASSYSGRDRREQYF.

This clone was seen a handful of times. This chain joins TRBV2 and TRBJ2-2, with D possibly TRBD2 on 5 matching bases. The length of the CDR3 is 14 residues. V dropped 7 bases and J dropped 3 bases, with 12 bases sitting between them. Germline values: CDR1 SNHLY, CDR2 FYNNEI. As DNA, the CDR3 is TGTGCCAGCAAGGCCCGGGGAGACACCGGGGAGCTGTTTTTT. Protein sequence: CASKARGDTGELFF.

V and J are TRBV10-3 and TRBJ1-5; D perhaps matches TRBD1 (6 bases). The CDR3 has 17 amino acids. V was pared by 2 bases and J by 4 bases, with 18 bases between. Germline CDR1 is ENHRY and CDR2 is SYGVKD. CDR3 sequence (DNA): TGTGCCATCAGTGAGAGGGGAACAGGGAAGGGAAATCAGCCCCAGCATTTT. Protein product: CAISERGTGKGNQPQHF.